This TCR beta chain was observed in a study of cytomegalovirus exposure and HLA in healthy donors. Study-wide findings and caveats: Clonal expansion, a later analysis showed, was greater in HLA-associated TCR beta chains than in equally common others. Rates of TCR association differed by HLA locus in a later analysis, with DRB1 highest and HLA-C lowest. In a later analysis, productive TCRs from donors in an Asian-associated ancestry cluster reportedly carried fewer N-insertions than the cohort mean.

V shed 0 bases and J shed 7 bases, with 5 bases lying between them. Germline V gene data show CDR1 as MGHRA and CDR2 as YSYEKL. The CDR3 length is 12 residues. The PCR had 60 Vbeta and 13 Jbeta primers. Libraries were prepared by immunoSEQ multiplex PCR; TCRdb keeps only in-frame clonotypes and omits some of them. The sample has roughly 190,000 clones; 82% are singletons. Only one count was recorded for this clone. Its antigen is undetermined. Other DNA sequences in this sample translate to the same CDR3. This chain connects TRBV4-1 to TRBJ2-3; D is unclear. The TCR originated in a woman between 18 and 30 years old in good health and CMV-seronegative. Source material: PBMCs. CDR3 DNA: TGCGCCAGCAGCCAAGATCTAAATACGCAGTATTTT. Protein sequence: CASSQDLNTQYF.